This T cell receptor beta chain is from a study of PD-1 blockade in classical Hodgkin lymphoma. Study-level points and caveats: Exclusion applied to patients who initiated nivolumab less than 1 year following ASCT. The study found that TCR diversity rose significantly by C4D1 in CD4+ but not CD8+ cells.

Germline values: CDR1 LNHDA, CDR2 SQIVND (reference sequence). Trimming removed 6 bases from V and 5 bases from J; junction bases left unmatched: 6. This CDR3 region has 13 residues. About this clone itself: Its cognate antigen is unknown.

Every single patient, without exception, relapsed after autologous stem cell transplantation, and brentuximab vedotin exposure varied. Sequencing used immunoSEQ multiplex PCR; TCRdb keeps in-frame clones, though not all of them. The sample contains over 85,000 clones, roughly 79% of which appear only once. The chain carries TRBV19 and TRBJ2-7; 8 nucleotides align to TRBD2. The sample here was peripheral blood mononuclear cells (PBMCs), taken before the second cycle of nivolumab. The sequence was obtained from a human donor with classical Hodgkin lymphoma. This chain's CDR3 is CASSHRGGNEQYF. CDR3 DNA: TGTGCCAGTAGCCACCGGGGGGGGAACGAGCAGTACTTC. The full variable domain, completed using reference TRBV19 and TRBJ2-7, is DGGITQSPKYLFRKEGQNVTLSCEQNLNHDAMYWYRQDPGQGLRLIYYSQIVNDFQKGDIAEGYSVSREKKESFPLTVTSAQKNPTAFYLCASSHRGGNEQYFGPGTRLTVT.